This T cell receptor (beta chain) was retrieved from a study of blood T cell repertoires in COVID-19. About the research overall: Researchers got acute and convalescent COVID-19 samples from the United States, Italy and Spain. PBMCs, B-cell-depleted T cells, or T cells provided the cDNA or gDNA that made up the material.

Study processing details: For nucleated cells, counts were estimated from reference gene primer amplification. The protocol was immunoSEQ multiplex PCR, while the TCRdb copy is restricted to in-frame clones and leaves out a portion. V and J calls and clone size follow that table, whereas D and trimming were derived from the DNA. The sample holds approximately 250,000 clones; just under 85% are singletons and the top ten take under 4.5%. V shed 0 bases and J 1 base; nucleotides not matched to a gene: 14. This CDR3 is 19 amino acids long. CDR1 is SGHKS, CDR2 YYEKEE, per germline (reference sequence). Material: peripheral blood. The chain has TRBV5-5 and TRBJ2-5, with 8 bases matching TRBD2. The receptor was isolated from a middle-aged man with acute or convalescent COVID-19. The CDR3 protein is CASSLAKGYAGGGQETQYF. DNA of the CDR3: TGTGCCAGCAGCTTGGCCAAGGGCTATGCGGGAGGCGGCCAAGAGACCCAGTACTTC.